This T cell receptor beta chain was sequenced during a study of cytomegalovirus exposure and HLA in healthy donors. The V end was cut by 3 bases, the J end by 0 bases, with 8 bases between. This CDR3 contains 14 residues. Germline CDR1 reads WSHSY; CDR2 reads SAAADI. Primers for the PCR totalled 60 Vbeta and 13 Jbeta. This table comes from immunoSEQ multiplex PCR, and its TCRdb copy is limited to in-frame clones, with some not included. The sample shows 150,000 to 200,000 clones, about 90% of them seen only once. V is TRBV10-2 and J is TRBJ1-2; a weak D match, TRBD1 (6 bases). This TCR was sampled from a boy between 2 and 10 years old in good health and CMV-seronegative. The sample taken for sequencing was PBMCs. CDR3 DNA: TGCGCCAGCAGTGACCGGACAGCTAACTATGGCTACACCTTC. Its protein product is CASSDRTANYGYTF.